This record covers a single TCR beta chain. The entry originates in a study of molecular identifiers for immune sequencing clone quantification. Study background: In replicates, RNA from about 20,000 or 100,000 naive CD8 cells was split five ways, four sequenced.

Preparation methods for the bulk TCR libraries were those previously described, with listed TCR primers. TCRdb redid the calling of the PCR reads with MiXCR, one entry per CDR3 protein. Among more than 550,000 distinct CDR3 sequences listed, about 25% were seen once. Preparation of naive CD8 libraries involved roughly 17,000 to 1,000,000 sorted cells and 10%, 30% or 50% RNA. V trimming: 5 bases; J trimming: 3 bases; junction bases outside the gene matches: 2. Germline V gene data show CDR1 as SEHNR and CDR2 as FQNEAQ (reference sequence). The CDR3 spans 13 residues. J is TRBJ2-7 and V is TRBV7-9; 9 bases are shared with TRBD1. This clonotype was sampled from a human donor in good health. Some libraries in this study had Jurkat cell RNA spiked in. The sequenced sample was naive CD8+ T cells from blood, with Jurkat cell RNA spiked in. Subset in this sample: FACS-sorted CD8+CD4-CCR7+CD45RA+ naive T cells. CDR3: CASSRQGDYEQYF. The CDR3 region has the DNA TGTGCCAGCAGCAGACAGGGGGACTACGAGCAGTACTTC.